These T cell receptor beta chains were read from a single sample in a study of blood T cell repertoires in COVID-19. Generated by immunoSEQ multiplex PCR, the TCRdb table keeps only in-frame clones and is missing some. The table has approximately 280,000 clones, around 85% seen once. Sequenced material: peripheral blood. The source of these receptors is a woman younger than 45 who had recovered from COVID-19. Both conserved end residues are part of each CDR3. A D gene is named only where the DNA matches it firmly. Rows give clone size only sometimes, using once, few, many, or a class for an expanded clone.

V gene: TRBV7-9; clone size: NA; J gene: TRBJ2-1; D gene: TRBD1; CDR3 protein: CASSYRQGSYNEQFF; CDR3 DNA: TGTGCCAGCAGCTATCGACAGGGCTCCTACAATGAGCAGTTCTTC
V gene: TRBV6-2/TRBV6-3; clone size: NA; J gene: TRBJ2-7; D gene: NA; CDR3 protein: CASSSDRDSPYEQYF; CDR3 DNA: TGTGCCAGCAGTTCCGACCGGGACTCGCCGTACGAGCAGTACTTC
V gene: TRBV6-2/TRBV6-3; clone size: once; J gene: TRBJ2-1; D gene: TRBD2; CDR3 protein: CASSYLPPTAGANYNEQFF; CDR3 DNA: TGTGCCAGCAGTTATTTGCCCCCGACAGCGGGGGCCAACTACAATGAGCAGTTCTTC
V gene: TRBV9; clone size: NA; J gene: TRBJ2-1; D gene: TRBD2; CDR3 protein: CASSVGTSGDNEQFF; CDR3 DNA: TGTGCCAGCAGCGTCGGGACTAGCGGCGACAATGAGCAGTTCTTC
V gene: TRBV3-1/TRBV3-2; clone size: NA; J gene: TRBJ2-7; D gene: NA; CDR3 protein: CASSQPSTVSYEQYF; CDR3 DNA: TGTGCCAGCAGCCAGCCATCCACAGTCTCCTACGAGCAGTACTTC
V gene: TRBV20-1; clone size: NA; J gene: TRBJ1-3; D gene: NA; CDR3 protein: CSASDKSSGNTIYF; CDR3 DNA: TGCAGTGCTAGTGACAAGAGCTCTGGAAACACCATATATTTT
V gene: TRBV25-1; clone size: few; J gene: TRBJ2-1; D gene: TRBD2; CDR3 protein: CASSGADRTSGANEQFF; CDR3 DNA: TGTGCCAGCAGTGGGGCCGATCGGACTAGCGGGGCTAATGAGCAGTTCTTC
V gene: TRBV6-5; clone size: once; J gene: TRBJ2-3; D gene: NA; CDR3 protein: CASSSQRRWRDTQYF; CDR3 DNA: TGTGCCAGCAGTTCCCAGCGAAGGTGGAGAGATACGCAGTATTTT
V gene: TRBV10-2; clone size: NA; J gene: TRBJ2-5; D gene: NA; CDR3 protein: CASSEGQKETQYF; CDR3 DNA: TGCGCCAGCAGTGAGGGACAGAAAGAGACCCAGTACTTC
V gene: TRBV3-1/TRBV3-2; clone size: NA; J gene: TRBJ1-2; D gene: TRBD1; CDR3 protein: CASSPYRQGPGYTF; CDR3 DNA: TGTGCCAGCAGCCCGTATAGACAGGGACCTGGCTACACCTTC
V gene: TRBV5-1; clone size: once; J gene: TRBJ2-1; D gene: TRBD1; CDR3 protein: CASSLGQGAHTEQFF; CDR3 DNA: TGCGCCAGCAGCTTGGGCCAGGGGGCGCATACCGAGCAGTTCTTC
V gene: TRBV3-1/TRBV3-2; clone size: NA; J gene: TRBJ1-3; D gene: NA; CDR3 protein: CASSLRTVSGNTIYF; CDR3 DNA: TGTGCCAGCAGCCTTCGGACAGTCTCTGGAAACACCATATATTTT
V gene: TRBV9; clone size: NA; J gene: TRBJ1-4; D gene: TRBD1; CDR3 protein: CASSPEATKTGVGEKLFF; CDR3 DNA: TGTGCCAGCAGCCCAGAGGCCACGAAAACAGGGGTGGGGGAAAAACTGTTTTTT
V gene: TRBV29-1; clone size: NA; J gene: TRBJ2-3; D gene: TRBD2; CDR3 protein: CSVEDGSAGPTGGTQYF; CDR3 DNA: TGCAGCGTTGAAGATGGCTCGGCGGGGCCGACGGGAGGTACGCAGTATTTT
V gene: TRBV11-2; clone size: NA; J gene: TRBJ1-2; D gene: TRBD1; CDR3 protein: CASSLAGQYYGYTF; CDR3 DNA: TGTGCCAGCAGCTTAGCGGGACAGTACTATGGCTACACCTTC
V gene: TRBV9; clone size: NA; J gene: TRBJ2-2; D gene: TRBD2; CDR3 protein: CASSGAGGPGELFF; CDR3 DNA: TGTGCCAGCAGCGGAGCGGGGGGACCCGGGGAGCTGTTTTTT
V gene: TRBV19; clone size: NA; J gene: TRBJ2-2; D gene: NA; CDR3 protein: CATYEGRENTGELFF; CDR3 DNA: TGTGCCACTTACGAGGGGCGGGAGAACACCGGGGAGCTGTTTTTT
V gene: TRBV5-1; clone size: few; J gene: TRBJ2-2; D gene: NA; CDR3 protein: CASSLGQGLPGELFF; CDR3 DNA: TGCGCCAGCAGCTTAGGGCAGGGGTTGCCCGGGGAGCTGTTTTTT
V gene: TRBV4-1; clone size: NA; J gene: TRBJ2-7; D gene: TRBD1; CDR3 protein: CASSQGTGTGRDEQYF; CDR3 DNA: TGCGCCAGCAGCCAAGGAACGGGGACAGGGAGGGACGAGCAGTACTTC
V gene: TRBV5-5; clone size: NA; J gene: TRBJ2-3; D gene: NA; CDR3 protein: CASSFPSPAGTDTQYF; CDR3 DNA: TGTGCCAGCAGCTTTCCATCCCCCGCAGGTACAGATACGCAGTATTTT
V gene: TRBV7-3; clone size: NA; J gene: TRBJ2-3; D gene: NA; CDR3 protein: CASSLNSFRTDTQYF; CDR3 DNA: TGTGCCAGCAGCTTAAACAGTTTTAGGACAGATACGCAGTATTTT
V gene: TRBV4-1; clone size: NA; J gene: TRBJ1-2; D gene: NA; CDR3 protein: CASSQEQRYSYGYTF; CDR3 DNA: TGCGCCAGCAGCCAAGAGCAGCGGTATTCCTATGGCTACACCTTC
V gene: TRBV5-6; clone size: NA; J gene: TRBJ2-1; D gene: TRBD2; CDR3 protein: CASSIGGGGGYNEQFF; CDR3 DNA: TGTGCCAGCAGCATTGGAGGCGGCGGGGGCTACAATGAGCAGTTCTTC
V gene: TRBV9; clone size: once; J gene: TRBJ1-3; D gene: NA; CDR3 protein: CASSVDYSGNTIYF; CDR3 DNA: TGTGCCAGCAGCGTAGACTATTCTGGAAACACCATATATTTT
V gene: TRBV11-2; clone size: NA; J gene: TRBJ2-3; D gene: NA; CDR3 protein: CASSSTTSTDTQYF; CDR3 DNA: TGTGCCAGCAGCTCTACCACTAGCACAGATACGCAGTATTTT
V gene: TRBV3-1/TRBV3-2; clone size: NA; J gene: TRBJ1-2; D gene: NA; CDR3 protein: CASSLSRRAFYGYTF; CDR3 DNA: TGTGCCAGCAGCCTCTCGCGGAGGGCATTCTATGGCTACACCTTC
V gene: TRBV5-6; clone size: NA; J gene: TRBJ2-7; D gene: NA; CDR3 protein: CASSPAGAGIYEQYF; CDR3 DNA: TGTGCCAGCAGCCCAGCGGGCGCAGGGATCTACGAGCAGTACTTC
V gene: TRBV5-4; clone size: NA; J gene: TRBJ2-5; D gene: TRBD2; CDR3 protein: CASSFAGGRQETQYF; CDR3 DNA: TGTGCCAGCAGCTTCGCGGGAGGGCGGCAAGAGACCCAGTACTTC
V gene: TRBV11-2; clone size: NA; J gene: TRBJ2-5; D gene: TRBD1; CDR3 protein: CASSLGDSDQETQYF; CDR3 DNA: TGTGCCAGCAGCCTGGGGGACAGCGACCAAGAGACCCAGTACTTC
V gene: TRBV7-3; clone size: NA; J gene: TRBJ2-3; D gene: TRBD2; CDR3 protein: CASSSRLAGGIGTQYF; CDR3 DNA: TGTGCCAGCAGCTCTCGACTAGCGGGAGGGATCGGTACGCAGTATTTT
V gene: TRBV3-1/TRBV3-2; clone size: NA; J gene: TRBJ2-7; D gene: TRBD2; CDR3 protein: CASSQSRTSGGLKQYF; CDR3 DNA: TGTGCCAGCAGCCAAAGTCGGACTAGCGGGGGGTTAAAGCAGTACTTC
V gene: TRBV3-1/TRBV3-2; clone size: NA; J gene: TRBJ1-5; D gene: NA; CDR3 protein: CASSQNRANQPQHF; CDR3 DNA: TGTGCCAGCAGCCAGAACAGGGCCAATCAGCCCCAGCATTTT
V gene: TRBV7-2; clone size: NA; J gene: TRBJ1-5; D gene: TRBD1; CDR3 protein: CASSKQGALEPQHF; CDR3 DNA: TGTGCCAGCAGCAAACAGGGGGCGCTGGAGCCCCAGCATTTT
V gene: TRBV5-4; clone size: NA; J gene: TRBJ2-2; D gene: TRBD2; CDR3 protein: CASSLGLAGGPTGELFF; CDR3 DNA: TGTGCCAGCAGCCTGGGACTAGCGGGGGGGCCGACCGGGGAGCTGTTTTTT
V gene: TRBV25-1; clone size: NA; J gene: TRBJ1-1; D gene: NA; CDR3 protein: CAVKQGNTEAFF; CDR3 DNA: TGTGCCGTTAAACAGGGGAACACTGAAGCTTTCTTT
V gene: TRBV9; clone size: NA; J gene: TRBJ2-2; D gene: TRBD2; CDR3 protein: CASSGVSGRGISNTGELFF; CDR3 DNA: TGTGCCAGCAGCGGGGTTAGCGGGAGGGGGATCTCGAACACCGGGGAGCTGTTTTTT
V gene: TRBV30; clone size: NA; J gene: TRBJ2-7; D gene: NA; CDR3 protein: CAWSPYSGGSSFYEQYF; CDR3 DNA: TGTGCCTGGAGTCCATATAGCGGAGGGTCGTCTTTCTACGAGCAGTACTTC
V gene: TRBV19; clone size: NA; J gene: TRBJ1-2; D gene: TRBD1; CDR3 protein: CASSIGTGGGYTF; CDR3 DNA: TGTGCCAGTAGTATCGGGACAGGGGGTGGCTACACCTTC
V gene: TRBV9; clone size: NA; J gene: TRBJ2-3; D gene: NA; CDR3 protein: CASSPPLGGTDTQYF; CDR3 DNA: TGTGCCAGCAGCCCACCCCTCGGAGGAACAGATACGCAGTATTTT
V gene: TRBV7-9; clone size: NA; J gene: TRBJ2-1; D gene: TRBD2; CDR3 protein: CASSPLAGVRNEQFF; CDR3 DNA: TGTGCCAGCAGCCCCCTGGCGGGAGTGCGTAATGAGCAGTTCTTC
V gene: TRBV19; clone size: NA; J gene: TRBJ2-1; D gene: NA; CDR3 protein: CASSDGREQFF; CDR3 DNA: TGTGCCAGTAGTGACGGGAGAGAGCAGTTCTTC
V gene: TRBV14; clone size: NA; J gene: TRBJ1-1; D gene: NA; CDR3 protein: CASSQVTGWDTEAFF; CDR3 DNA: TGTGCCAGCAGCCAAGTTACAGGCTGGGACACTGAAGCTTTCTTT
V gene: TRBV19; clone size: NA; J gene: TRBJ2-7; D gene: NA; CDR3 protein: CASSTTGKQYF; CDR3 DNA: TGTGCCAGTAGTACAACAGGGAAGCAGTACTTC
V gene: TRBV13; clone size: NA; J gene: TRBJ2-7; D gene: NA; CDR3 protein: CASSLGRTYEQYF; CDR3 DNA: TGTGCCAGCAGCTTAGGTAGAACCTACGAGCAGTACTTC
V gene: TRBV4-1; clone size: once; J gene: TRBJ1-1; D gene: TRBD1; CDR3 protein: CASSRGQGTNTEAFF; CDR3 DNA: TGCGCCAGCAGCCGAGGACAGGGAACGAACACTGAAGCTTTCTTT
V gene: TRBV7-2; clone size: NA; J gene: TRBJ1-3; D gene: NA; CDR3 protein: CASSPWAAGGNTIYF; CDR3 DNA: TGTGCCAGCAGCCCGTGGGCGGCGGGAGGAAACACCATATATTTT
V gene: TRBV9; clone size: NA; J gene: TRBJ2-1; D gene: TRBD2; CDR3 protein: CASSAWTSGSSEQFF; CDR3 DNA: TGTGCCAGCAGCGCCTGGACTAGCGGGAGTAGTGAGCAGTTCTTC
V gene: TRBV11-2; clone size: NA; J gene: TRBJ2-7; D gene: NA; CDR3 protein: CASSLLRISTGEQYF; CDR3 DNA: TGTGCCAGCAGCTTATTACGGATATCTACGGGAGAGCAGTACTTC
V gene: TRBV29-1; clone size: NA; J gene: TRBJ2-5; D gene: NA; CDR3 protein: CSVEHFSTETQYF; CDR3 DNA: TGCAGCGTTGAGCACTTCTCTACGGAGACCCAGTACTTC
V gene: TRBV19; clone size: once; J gene: TRBJ2-1; D gene: TRBD2; CDR3 protein: CASSSGGNEQFF; CDR3 DNA: TGTGCCAGTAGTTCGGGGGGTAATGAGCAGTTCTTC
V gene: TRBV4-2; clone size: few; J gene: TRBJ2-7; D gene: TRBD2; CDR3 protein: CASSHPAGAYEQYF; CDR3 DNA: TGTGCCAGCAGCCACCCAGCGGGAGCTTACGAGCAGTACTTC
V gene: TRBV7-2; clone size: NA; J gene: TRBJ2-3; D gene: TRBD1; CDR3 protein: CASSLEDRGTDTQYF; CDR3 DNA: TGTGCCAGCAGCTTAGAGGACAGGGGCACAGATACGCAGTATTTT
V gene: TRBV2; clone size: NA; J gene: TRBJ2-7; D gene: TRBD2; CDR3 protein: CASSGSRLAGAGGYEQYF; CDR3 DNA: TGTGCCAGCAGTGGAAGCCGACTAGCGGGAGCAGGGGGTTACGAGCAGTACTTC
V gene: TRBV5-1; clone size: NA; J gene: TRBJ2-5; D gene: NA; CDR3 protein: CASSGGTAYQETQYF; CDR3 DNA: TGCGCCAGCAGCGGAGGGACAGCGTACCAAGAGACCCAGTACTTC
V gene: TRBV25-1; clone size: NA; J gene: TRBJ2-2; D gene: TRBD1; CDR3 protein: CASSERTGGPGELFF; CDR3 DNA: TGTGCCAGCAGTGAGAGGACAGGGGGGCCCGGGGAGCTGTTTTTT
V gene: TRBV30; clone size: NA; J gene: TRBJ1-6; D gene: TRBD1; CDR3 protein: CASRPDRADSPLHF; CDR3 DNA: TGTGCCTCACGGCCCGACAGGGCGGATTCACCCCTCCACTTT
V gene: TRBV5-1; clone size: NA; J gene: TRBJ2-1; D gene: TRBD1; CDR3 protein: CASIGDRRYNEQFF; CDR3 DNA: TGCGCCAGCATCGGGGACAGGAGGTACAATGAGCAGTTCTTC
V gene: TRBV19; clone size: NA; J gene: TRBJ1-1; D gene: NA; CDR3 protein: CASRLFSAQNTEAFF; CDR3 DNA: TGTGCCAGTAGGTTATTTTCAGCGCAGAACACTGAAGCTTTCTTT
V gene: TRBV7-2; clone size: NA; J gene: TRBJ1-1; D gene: TRBD1; CDR3 protein: CASSYRSGGPAFF; CDR3 DNA: TGTGCCAGCAGCTATCGATCAGGGGGTCCAGCTTTCTTT
V gene: TRBV10-3; clone size: NA; J gene: TRBJ1-2; D gene: NA; CDR3 protein: CAIMDSNYGYTF; CDR3 DNA: TGTGCCATCATGGACAGCAACTATGGCTACACCTTC